Presented here are 32 T cell receptor beta chains from one specimen sequenced in a study of cytomegalovirus exposure and HLA in healthy donors. PCR involved 60 Vbeta and 13 Jbeta primers. Assay: immunoSEQ multiplex PCR; the TCRdb copy retains only in-frame clones and omits some. The sample includes more than 85,000 clones, approximately 86% of them seen just once. Specimen: PBMCs. The source is a man aged 18 to 30 in good health and CMV-seronegative.

This clone was counted a single time. The chain links TRBV21-1 to TRBJ2-1; the tabulated D call, TRBD2, remains unverified against the DNA. TRBV21-1 is listed as a pseudogene. The CDR3 loop spans 14 amino acids. CDR3 region: CASSNDTSSDEQFF. Here the CDR3 DNA reads TGTGCCAGCAGCAACGACACTAGCTCGGATGAGCAGTTCTTC.

The rearrangement links TRBV7-2 to TRBJ2-3, with D unresolved. Germline V gives CDR1 SGHTA, CDR2 FQGNSA. V gave up 8 bases and J gave up 0 bases, with 15 bases separating them. This CDR3 is 15 amino acids long. CDR3 DNA sequence: TGTGCCAGCCGAATAACCGCGGCTAGCACAGATACGCAGTATTTT. Its protein is CASRITAASTDTQYF.

CDR3 residues: CASSVDPPGGPNTDTQYF. In DNA, the CDR3 is TGTGCCAGCAGCGTAGACCCTCCCGGCGGGCCTAACACAGATACGCAGTATTTT. The rearrangement links TRBV9 to TRBJ2-3; the D gene is possibly TRBD2 (5 bases). V lost 0 bases and J lost 2, with 19 bases in between. From germline, CDR1 is SGDLS and CDR2 YYNGEE. The CDR3 extends over 18 amino acids.

The rearrangement uses TRBV7-3 and TRBJ2-1; TRBD2 matches at 16 bases. There are 17 residues in the CDR3. The V segment lost 3 bases and the J segment 8 bases; nucleotides outside the gene matches: 7. Germline V CDR1 and CDR2: SGHTA, FQGTGA. The DNA for the CDR3 is TGTGCCAGCAGCTTGGGACTAGCGGGAGGGCCCGGGTATGAGCAGTTCTTC. Its protein product is CASSLGLAGGPGYEQFF.

The chain employs TRBV7-3 and TRBJ2-7; TRBD2 matches 10 bases. The length of the CDR3 is 15 residues. The germline V gene encodes CDR1 SGHTA and CDR2 FQGTGA. The ends lost 1 base at V and 5 bases at J; junction bases unmatched: 5. CDR3 sequence reads: CASSLISSGRNEQYF. For the CDR3, the DNA is TGTGCCAGCAGCTTAATCTCTAGCGGGAGAAACGAGCAGTACTTC.

V is TRBV7-9 and J is TRBJ2-1, with D possibly TRBD1 on 6 matching bases. Germline CDR1 and CDR2: SEHNR and FQNEAQ (reference sequence). The CDR3 covers 18 residues. The V gene lost 2 bases and the J gene lost 1 base, with 18 bases spanning the gap. The CDR3, as DNA: TGTGCCAGCAGCTTACGGGGCGTCCCGGGACATTCCTACAATGAGCAGTTCTTC. This encodes CASSLRGVPGHSYNEQFF. Together with reference TRBV7-9 and TRBJ2-1, the CDR3 gives the full variable domain: DTGVSQNPRHKITKRGQNVTFRCDPISEHNRLYWYRQTLGQGPEFLTYFQNEAQLEKSRLLSDRFSAERPKGSFSTLEIQRTEQGDSAMYLCASSLRGVPGHSYNEQFFGPGTRLTVL.

The chain combines TRBV28 with TRBJ2-7; the D gene is possibly TRBD1 (5 bases). This CDR3 is built from 12 residues. Germline lookup yields CDR1 MDHEN and CDR2 SYDVKM. The V gene lost 6 bases and the J gene lost 3 bases, with 9 bases spanning the gap. In DNA, the CDR3 is TGTGCCAGCAGCCTCAGGGACTACGAGCAGTACTTC. This sequence encodes CASSLRDYEQYF.

In regard to this clone: The junction differs from germline at one of its ends, possibly a read error. The CDR3 DNA reads as TGTGCCTGGAGTGTAGTCACCGGGACAGGGTCCTCCGAGCAGTACTTC. Translating it yields CAWSVVTGTGSSEQYF. The rearrangement uses TRBV30 and TRBJ2-5; 9 positions match TRBD1. The J call could be wrong; TRBJ2-7 is a better fit for the DNA end. The CDR3 runs to 16 residues. Germline assignment: CDR1 GTSNPN and CDR2 SVGIG (reference sequence).

The genes are TRBV28 and TRBJ2-7; 12 positions match TRBD1. The CDR3 contains 15 residues. After removal of 6 bases from V and 2 bases from J, the junction contained 5 bases not matched to a gene. Germline lookup yields CDR1 MDHEN and CDR2 SYDVKM. This CDR3 reads CASSPGQGAPYEQYF. The DNA of the CDR3 is TGTGCCAGCAGCCCGGGACAGGGGGCCCCCTACGAGCAGTACTTC.

This clone was detected only a few times. This chain connects TRBV6-1 to TRBJ1-2; 7 bases map to TRBD1. V dropped 2 bases and J dropped 11; count of bases not matched to a gene: 8. This CDR3 has 13 amino acids. In germline, CDR1 is MNHNS, CDR2 SASEGT. The CDR3 sequence is CASSESRGRGYTF. The CDR3 DNA reads as TGTGCCAGCAGTGAATCCAGGGGGAGAGGGTACACCTTC.

V and J are TRBV19 and TRBJ1-1, with D possibly TRBD1 on 6 matching bases. This CDR3 has 10 residues. The V gene lost 6 bases and the J gene lost 9 bases, with 8 bases spanning the gap. Germline CDR1 reads LNHDA; CDR2 reads SQIVND (reference sequence). CDR3 region: CASSRGKAFF. For the CDR3, the DNA is TGTGCCAGTAGCAGGGGAAAAGCTTTCTTT.

The chain joins TRBV7-3 to TRBJ2-1, with 10 bases aligning to TRBD2. Germline V gives CDR1 SGHTA, CDR2 FQGTGA. Unmatched junction bases numbered 2, after V lost 2 bases and J lost 4 bases. The CDR3 sequence is 15 residues long. The CDR3 nucleotides are TGTGCCAGCAGCTTACGGACTAGCGGATACAATGAGCAGTTCTTC. As protein: CASSLRTSGYNEQFF.

This chain links TRBV1 with TRBJ2-1; no DNA check was done on the table's D call, TRBD2. TRBV1 is an annotated pseudogene. This CDR3 has 18 amino acids. The CDR3 sequence is CTSSQDGGAHRRANEQFF. CDR3 DNA: TGCACCAGCAGCCAAGATGGAGGAGCGCACCGGAGGGCCAATGAGCAGTTCTTC.

The chain uses TRBV5-1 and TRBJ2-1; a weak D match, TRBD2 (5 bases). In germline, CDR1 is SGHRS, CDR2 YFSETQ. V lost 6 bases and J 7 bases, leaving 14 bases between the germline ends. This CDR3 is built from 13 residues. CDR3 sequence: CASNEGNWNEQFF. In DNA, the CDR3 is TGCGCCAGCAATGAGGGAAATTGGAATGAGCAGTTCTTC.

The rearrangement uses TRBV18 and TRBJ1-1, with D maybe TRBD1 (5 bases). The CDR3 has 13 residues. Germline V gives CDR1 KGHSH, CDR2 LQKENI. Trimming cost V 5 bases and J 4 bases, with 11 bases left between them. The CDR3 DNA reads as TGTGCCAGCTCAAGGCAGGGTACCACTGAAGCTTTCTTT. Amino acid sequence: CASSRQGTTEAFF.

The chain employs TRBV7-2 and TRBJ2-3; perhaps TRBD1 as D (6 bases). CDR3 length equals 17 residues. With 7 bases removed from V and 2 bases from J, the gap between germline ends came to 22 bases. CDR1 and CDR2 from the germline V gene are SGHTA and FQGNSA. The CDR3 coding sequence is TGTGCCAGCACCCCCCCCACGGGACAAAACTTCACAGATACGCAGTATTTT. This translates into CASTPPTGQNFTDTQYF.

The V gene is TRBV28, the J gene TRBJ1-2; 9 nucleotides align to TRBD1. The germline CDR1 and CDR2 sequences are MDHEN and SYDVKM. V shed 5 bases, J shed 2 bases, and the junction held 3 bases outside the gene matches. This CDR3 spans 14 amino acids. CDR3 in amino acids: CASSPGQGNYGYTF. In DNA form, the CDR3 reads TGTGCCAGCAGTCCCGGACAGGGGAACTATGGCTACACCTTC.

This rearrangement joins TRBV6-1 to TRBJ2-2; D unclear. The CDR3 runs 11 residues. Germline assignment: CDR1 MNHNS and CDR2 SASEGT. Trimming stripped 5 bases from V and 6 bases from J, with 4 bases between. CDR3 sequence: CASSYPGELFF. The CDR3 bases are TGTGCCAGCAGTTATCCCGGGGAGCTGTTTTTT.

The genes are TRBV10-3 and TRBJ2-7; 7 bases align to TRBD2. The CDR3 is made up of 14 amino acids. Trimming at V came to 7 bases and at J to 3 bases, leaving 9 bases not matched to a gene. Looked up from germline, CDR1 is ENHRY and CDR2 is SYGVKD. CDR3 in amino acids: CAINPSGTNYEQYF. The CDR3 DNA follows: TGTGCCATCAACCCAAGCGGGACCAACTACGAGCAGTACTTC.

The genes are TRBV18 and TRBJ1-5, with 8 nucleotides matching TRBD1. CDR1 and CDR2 (germline): KGHSH, LQKENI. The junction had 5 bases not matched to a gene; V was cut back by 3 bases and J by 4 bases. This CDR3 has 15 amino acids. CDR3 nucleotide sequence: TGTGCCAGCTCACCGGGGGACAGGTGGAATCAGCCCCAGCATTTT. The encoded protein is CASSPGDRWNQPQHF.

The rearrangement links TRBV21-1 to TRBJ2-7; TRBD1, as called in the table, went unchecked against the DNA. TRBV21-1 is an annotated pseudogene. This CDR3 region has 15 residues. The CDR3, as DNA: TGTGCCAGCAGTTACCGGGAATCAGGGGTTTACGAGCAGTACTTC. It codes for CASSYRESGVYEQYF.

The V gene is TRBV9, the J gene TRBJ2-7, with 8 bases fitting TRBD1. From germline, CDR1 is SGDLS and CDR2 YYNGEE. This CDR3 has 16 amino acids. V dropped 4 bases and J dropped 3; count of bases not matched to a gene: 12. The CDR3 DNA is TGTGCCAGCAGCACCCGGACAGGGACAGGAATCTACGAGCAGTACTTC. It specifies CASSTRTGTGIYEQYF.

The chain has TRBV25-1 and TRBJ2-1; D is unclear. V shed 1 base and J shed 6 bases, with 13 bases lying between them. CDR1 MGHDK and CDR2 SYGVNS come from the germline V gene. This CDR3 spans 15 amino acids. The CDR3 region has the DNA TGTGCCAGCAGTGAATGGGTTAGCACGGGCAATGAGCAGTTCTTC. It specifies CASSEWVSTGNEQFF.

The chain uses TRBV10-3 and TRBJ2-3; tentatively, D is TRBD2 (6 bases). Per germline, CDR1 ENHRY and CDR2 SYGVKD. Deletions cut 4 bases from V and 2 bases from J, with 13 bases between. This CDR3 spans 15 amino acids. In DNA form, the CDR3 reads TGTGCCATCAGTGCCGGAGGGGAGGTCACAGATACGCAGTATTTT. This translates into CAISAGGEVTDTQYF.

The rearrangement uses TRBV7-2 and TRBJ2-5; D possibly corresponds to TRBD2 (6 bases). This CDR3 comprises 16 residues. V lost 3 bases to trimming and J lost 5 bases, with 19 bases between them. CDR1 SGHTA and CDR2 FQGNSA come from the germline V gene. The CDR3 region is CASSFARGRWGETQYF. The CDR3 DNA sequence: TGTGCCAGCAGCTTCGCCCGAGGGAGGTGGGGGGAGACCCAGTACTTC.

This chain connects TRBV5-4 to TRBJ1-2; perhaps TRBD1 as D (6 bases). The germline gives CDR1 SGHNT, CDR2 YYREEE (reference sequence). There are 13 residues in the CDR3. Deletions cut 0 bases from V and 7 bases from J, with 10 bases between. The CDR3 coding sequence is TGTGCCAGCAGCTTGGGACAGGCCGGTGGCTACACCTTC. Translation: CASSLGQAGGYTF.

This clone was seen once. The chain couples TRBV7-3 to TRBJ2-3, with 10 positions matching TRBD2. The germline V gene has CDR1 SGHTA and CDR2 FQGTGA. CDR3 length: 17 residues. The V segment lost 5 bases and the J segment 2 bases; nucleotides outside the gene matches: 10. As DNA, the CDR3 is TGTGCCAGCAGCCAACGGACTAGCGGAACCTCCACAGATACGCAGTATTTT. Residues: CASSQRTSGTSTDTQYF.

This CDR3 is CASSHGLADNTDTQYF. CDR3 nucleotides: TGCGCCAGCAGCCACGGACTAGCGGATAACACAGATACGCAGTATTTT. V gene TRBV4-3 combines with J gene TRBJ2-3, with 10 nucleotides matching TRBD2. This CDR3 is built from 16 residues. Looked up from germline, CDR1 is LGHNA and CDR2 is YSLEER. J gave up 2 bases and V 3 bases, and 5 bases lay outside the gene matches.

The chain has TRBV9 and TRBJ1-1; 9 bases are a match to TRBD1. The CDR3 runs to 16 residues. With 3 bases clipped from V and 0 bases from J, the junction kept 6 bases outside the gene matches. CDR1 is SGDLS and CDR2 is YYNGEE in the germline V gene. The CDR3 loop is CASSGRTGALNTEAFF. As DNA, the CDR3 is TGTGCCAGCAGCGGTAGGACAGGGGCCTTGAACACTGAAGCTTTCTTT.

V usage is TRBV11-2 and J usage is TRBJ1-1; D might be TRBD1 (5 bases). Germline V lookup: CDR1 SGHAT, CDR2 FQNNGV. The CDR3 has 15 residues. Trimming stripped 3 bases from V and 1 base from J, with 12 bases between. The chain's CDR3 is CASSFFGGRNTEAFF. The CDR3 nucleotides read TGTGCCAGCAGCTTTTTTGGGGGGAGGAACACTGAAGCTTTCTTT.

In regard to this clone: Different DNA sequences within this sample yield the same CDR3. The V gene is TRBV28, the J gene TRBJ2-7; 7 bases are a match to TRBD2. The CDR3 consists of 14 residues. V shed 5 bases and J 4 bases; nucleotides not matched to a gene: 8. Germline CDR1 reads MDHEN; CDR2 reads SYDVKM. In nucleotides, the CDR3 is TGTGCCAGCAGTCCGTCGGGAGGACCTTACGAGCAGTACTTC. It encodes CASSPSGGPYEQYF.

The chain carries TRBV7-8 and TRBJ2-2; 8 bases align to TRBD2. The V gene end was trimmed by 1 base and the J gene end by 5 bases; junction bases not matched to a gene: 6. CDR1 SGHVS and CDR2 FQNEAQ come from the germline V gene. This CDR3 is 16 amino acids long. Here the CDR3 DNA reads TGTGCCAGCAGCTTAGTGAGCGGGAGACGGACCGGGGAGCTGTTTTTT. Amino acid sequence: CASSLVSGRRTGELFF.